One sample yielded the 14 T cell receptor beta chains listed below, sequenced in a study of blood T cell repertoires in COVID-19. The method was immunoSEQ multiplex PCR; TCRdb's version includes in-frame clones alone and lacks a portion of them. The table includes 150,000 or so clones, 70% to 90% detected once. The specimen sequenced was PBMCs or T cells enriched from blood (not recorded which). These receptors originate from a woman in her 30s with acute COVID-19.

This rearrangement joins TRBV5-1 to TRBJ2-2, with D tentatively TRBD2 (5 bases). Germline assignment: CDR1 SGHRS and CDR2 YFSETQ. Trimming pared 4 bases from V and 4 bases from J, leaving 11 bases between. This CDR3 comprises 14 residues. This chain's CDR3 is CASSAGAVTGELFF. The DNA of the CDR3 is TGCGCCAGCAGCGCCGGAGCGGTCACCGGGGAGCTGTTTTTT.

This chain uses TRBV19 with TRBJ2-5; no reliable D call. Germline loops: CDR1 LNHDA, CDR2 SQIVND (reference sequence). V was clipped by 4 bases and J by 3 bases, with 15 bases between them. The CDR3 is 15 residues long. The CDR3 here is CASSTLPRAEETQYF. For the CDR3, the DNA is TGTGCCAGTAGTACCCTCCCCCGAGCTGAAGAGACCCAGTACTTC. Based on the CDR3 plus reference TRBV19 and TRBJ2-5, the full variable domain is DGGITQSPKYLFRKEGQNVTLSCEQNLNHDAMYWYRQDPGQGLRLIYYSQIVNDFQKGDIAEGYSVSREKKESFPLTVTSAQKNPTAFYLCASSTLPRAEETQYFGPGTRLLVL.

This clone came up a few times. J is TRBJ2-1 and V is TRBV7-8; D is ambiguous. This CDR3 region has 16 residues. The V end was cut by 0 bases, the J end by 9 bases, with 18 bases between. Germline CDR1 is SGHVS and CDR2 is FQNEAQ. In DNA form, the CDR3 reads TGTGCCAGCAGCTTAGCGCCCAGCGCCACCCATGGTGAGCAGTTCTTC. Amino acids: CASSLAPSATHGEQFF.

The CDR3 spells CASSLAQGAQIGEKLFF. As DNA, the CDR3 is TGTGCCAGCAGCTTAGCCCAGGGGGCGCAAATAGGTGAAAAACTGTTTTTT. V and J are TRBV11-2 and TRBJ1-4, with 8 bases that match TRBD1. The germline CDR1 and CDR2 sequences are SGHAT and FQNNGV. V shed 1 base and J 7 bases; nucleotides not matched to a gene: 11. CDR3 length: 17 residues.

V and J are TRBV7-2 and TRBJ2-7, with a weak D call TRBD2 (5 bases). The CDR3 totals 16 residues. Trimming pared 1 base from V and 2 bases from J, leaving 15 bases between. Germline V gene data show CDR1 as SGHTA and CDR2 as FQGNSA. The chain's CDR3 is CASSLGGLYKAYEQYF. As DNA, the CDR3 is TGTGCCAGCAGCTTAGGAGGACTGTACAAGGCCTACGAGCAGTACTTC.

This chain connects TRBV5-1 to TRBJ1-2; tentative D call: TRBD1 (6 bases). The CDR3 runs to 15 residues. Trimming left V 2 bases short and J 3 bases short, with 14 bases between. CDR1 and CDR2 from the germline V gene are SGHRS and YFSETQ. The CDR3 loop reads CASSLARDTYYGYTF. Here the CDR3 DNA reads TGCGCCAGCAGCTTAGCGAGGGACACGTACTATGGCTACACCTTC.

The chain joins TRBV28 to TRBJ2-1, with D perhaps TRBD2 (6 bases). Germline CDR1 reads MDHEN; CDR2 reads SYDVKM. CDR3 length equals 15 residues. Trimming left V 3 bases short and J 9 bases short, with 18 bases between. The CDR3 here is CASSFFYRLGGEQFF. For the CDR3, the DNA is TGTGCCAGCAGTTTTTTCTATCGACTAGGTGGTGAGCAGTTCTTC.

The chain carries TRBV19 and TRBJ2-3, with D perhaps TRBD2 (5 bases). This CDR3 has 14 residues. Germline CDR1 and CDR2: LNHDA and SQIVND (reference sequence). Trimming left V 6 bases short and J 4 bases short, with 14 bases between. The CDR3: CASRWRTGADTQYF. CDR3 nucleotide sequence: TGTGCCAGTAGATGGCGGACCGGGGCAGATACGCAGTATTTT. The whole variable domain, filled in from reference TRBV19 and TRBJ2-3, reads DGGITQSPKYLFRKEGQNVTLSCEQNLNHDAMYWYRQDPGQGLRLIYYSQIVNDFQKGDIAEGYSVSREKKESFPLTVTSAQKNPTAFYLCASRWRTGADTQYFGPGTRLTVL.

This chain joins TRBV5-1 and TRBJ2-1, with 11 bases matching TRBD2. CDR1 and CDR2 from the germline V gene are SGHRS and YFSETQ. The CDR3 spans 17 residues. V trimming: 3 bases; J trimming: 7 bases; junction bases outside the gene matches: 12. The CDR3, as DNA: TGCGCCAGCAGCTGGAGGCTAGGTAGCGGGAGGGGTAATGAGCAGTTCTTC. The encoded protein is CASSWRLGSGRGNEQFF.

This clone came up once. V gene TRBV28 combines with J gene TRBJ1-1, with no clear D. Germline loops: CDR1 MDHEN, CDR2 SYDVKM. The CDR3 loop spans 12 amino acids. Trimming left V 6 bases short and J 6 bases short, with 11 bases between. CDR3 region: CASSPRESEAFF. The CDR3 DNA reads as TGTGCCAGCAGCCCTAGGGAGTCTGAAGCTTTCTTT.

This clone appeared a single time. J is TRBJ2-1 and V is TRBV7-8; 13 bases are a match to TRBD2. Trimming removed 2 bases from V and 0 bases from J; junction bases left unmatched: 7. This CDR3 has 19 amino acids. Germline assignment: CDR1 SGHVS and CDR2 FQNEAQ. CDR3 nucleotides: TGTGCCAGCAGCTTATACGGACTAGCGGGAGCGAGCTCCTACAATGAGCAGTTCTTC. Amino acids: CASSLYGLAGASSYNEQFF.

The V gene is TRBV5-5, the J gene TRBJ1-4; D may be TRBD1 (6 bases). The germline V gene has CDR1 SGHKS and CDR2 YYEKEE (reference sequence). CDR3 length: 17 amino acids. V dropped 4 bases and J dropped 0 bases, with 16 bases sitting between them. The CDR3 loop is CASSPRRTAATNEKLFF. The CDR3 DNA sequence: TGTGCCAGCAGCCCCCGGCGGACAGCCGCAACTAATGAAAAACTGTTTTTT.

Here the CDR3 reads CASSLGRDQEAFF. The CDR3, as DNA: TGTGCCAGCAGCTTGGGGAGGGACCAAGAAGCTTTCTTT. The chain carries TRBV5-4 and TRBJ1-1, with D perhaps TRBD1 (5 bases). V was clipped by 0 bases and J by 8 bases, with 11 bases between them. CDR1 SGHNT and CDR2 YYREEE come from the germline V gene (reference sequence). This CDR3 is 13 amino acids long.

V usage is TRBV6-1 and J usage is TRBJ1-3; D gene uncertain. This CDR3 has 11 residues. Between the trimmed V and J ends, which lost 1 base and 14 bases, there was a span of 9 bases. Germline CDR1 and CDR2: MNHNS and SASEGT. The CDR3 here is CASSEGIGVYF. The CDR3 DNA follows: TGTGCCAGCAGTGAAGGGATTGGAGTATATTTT.